Sequencing of this TCR beta chain was carried out in a study of blood T cells in healthy people across ages. The wider study: When template switching was applied, about one barcoded beta molecule was captured per two T cells. Study-wide points: Researchers judged that diversity estimates from one million T cells fell short of true values.

A remark on this clonotype: Its antigen is not identified.

A sample-barcoded 5' primer and a J-beta primer mix were used in a second PCR of roughly 6 to 11 cycles. From the 5' RACE reads, TCRdb called clonotypes with MiXCR, one entry per CDR3 protein. Of about 900,000 distinct CDR3 sequences listed, 55% to 65% are singletons. This CDR3 spans 17 amino acids. After removal of 0 bases from V and 1 base from J, the junction contained 1 base not matched to a gene. Per germline, CDR1 LGHNA and CDR2 YNFKEQ. The V call is TRBV4-2, the J call TRBJ2-3, with 13 bases lining up with TRBD2. The sequencing input was blood. This TCR came from a young man in good health. CDR3 amino acids: CASSQDGTSGGTDTQYF. CDR3 coding DNA: TGTGCCAGCAGCCAAGACGGGACTAGCGGGGGCACAGATACGCAGTATTTT.